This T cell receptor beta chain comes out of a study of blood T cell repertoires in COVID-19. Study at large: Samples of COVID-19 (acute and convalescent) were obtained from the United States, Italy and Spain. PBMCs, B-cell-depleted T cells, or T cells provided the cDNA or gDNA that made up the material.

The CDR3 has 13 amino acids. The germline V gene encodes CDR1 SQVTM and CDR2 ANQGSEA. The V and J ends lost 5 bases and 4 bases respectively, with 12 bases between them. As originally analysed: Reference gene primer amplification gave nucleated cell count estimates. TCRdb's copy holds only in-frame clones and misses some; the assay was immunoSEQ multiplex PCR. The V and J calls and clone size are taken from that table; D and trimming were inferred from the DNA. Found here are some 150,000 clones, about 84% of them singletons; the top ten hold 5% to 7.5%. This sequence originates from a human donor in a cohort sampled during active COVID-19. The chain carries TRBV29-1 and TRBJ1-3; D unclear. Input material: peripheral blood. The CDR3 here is CSVSHSRGNTIYF. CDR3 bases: TGCAGCGTTTCCCACTCACGAGGAAACACCATATATTTT.